This T cell receptor (beta chain) was captured by sequencing in a study of blood T cell repertoires in COVID-19. Study-wide context: Specimens from acute and convalescent COVID-19 originated in the United States, Italy and Spain.

Authors' processing steps: Estimates of nucleated cell counts were drawn from the amplification of reference gene primers. Profiled with immunoSEQ multiplex PCR; TCRdb holds only in-frame clones, not every one. V and J calls and clone size are those listed in that table; D and trimming were worked out from the DNA. Of a few hundred thousand clones in the sample, around 80% are singletons; the top ten hold around 2%. The V gene lost 1 base and the J gene lost 6 bases, with 16 bases spanning the gap. The germline V gene has CDR1 SGHDT and CDR2 YYEEEE. The CDR3 runs to 16 residues. The material sequenced was peripheral blood. The rearrangement uses TRBV5-6 and TRBJ2-2; possibly TRBD2 for D (5 bases). The sequence came from a man aged 40-55 years who had recovered from COVID-19. The CDR3 nucleotides are TGTGCCAGCAGCTTGAGCGTGGGAGTCTTGTCCGGGGAGCTGTTTTTT. Amino acid sequence: CASSLSVGVLSGELFF.